A selection of T cell receptor beta chains follows, all from one sample in a study of Graves' ophthalmopathy and Graves' hyperthyroidism. TCRdb passed the multiplex PCR reads through MiXCR, listing each CDR3 protein once. The table has tens of thousands of distinct CDR3 sequences, under 55% seen once. Sequencing was carried out using peripheral blood. The receptors derive from an adult man with Graves' ophthalmopathy. Both conserved end residues are part of each CDR3. The order of the fields is D gene, clone size, V gene, J gene, CDR3 protein, CDR3 DNA. D genes are given only for firm matches. Not every row has a clone size; where given, it reads once, few, many or a size class.

-	-	TRBV7-9	TRBJ2-1	CASSQNSLGLGDNEQFF	TGTGCCAGCAGCCAGAACTCCCTGGGGCTGGGGGACAATGAGCAGTTCTTC
-	-	TRBV20-1	TRBJ2-2	CSASDISGNTGELFF	TGCAGTGCTAGTGACATCTCTGGAAACACCGGGGAGCTGTTTTTT
-	-	TRBV6-4	TRBJ1-2	CARPPAGNYGYTF	TGTGCCAGGCCTCCGGCAGGGAACTATGGCTACACCTTC
TRBD1	many	TRBV2	TRBJ2-5	CASSDHDRGQETQYF	TGTGCCAGCAGTGACCATGACAGGGGCCAAGAGACCCAGTACTTC
TRBD2	-	TRBV30	TRBJ2-2	CAWSLAGGSGELFF	TGTGCCTGGAGTCTGGCGGGAGGCTCCGGGGAGCTGTTTTTT
-	-	TRBV15	TRBJ2-5	CATSSVGGGGGQETQYF	TGTGCCACCAGCAGCGTAGGAGGGGGCGGGGGTCAAGAGACCCAGTACTTC
TRBD1	many	TRBV6-2/TRBV6-3	TRBJ2-7	CASRDSSYEQYF	TGTGCCAGCCGGGACAGCTCCTACGAGCAGTACTTC
TRBD2	-	TRBV7-3	TRBJ2-3	CASSPQTSGSNEQYF	TGTGCCAGCAGCCCCCAGACTAGCGGGAGCAATGAGCAGTATTTT
-	-	TRBV7-9	TRBJ2-7	CASSLQDIAYEQYF	TGTGCCAGTAGTCTCCAGGACATTGCCTACGAGCAGTACTTC
TRBD1	few	TRBV6-1	TRBJ2-1	CASSWDRGGGEQFF	TGTGCCAGCAGCTGGGACAGGGGGGGGGGTGAGCAGTTCTTC
TRBD2	-	TRBV10-3	TRBJ2-7	CAIGSGGGSSYEQYF	TGTGCCATAGGTAGCGGGGGGGGGAGCTCCTACGAGCAGTACTTC
-	many	TRBV5-1	TRBJ1-6	CASSSGENSPLHF	TGCGCCAGCAGCTCCGGGGAAAATTCACCCCTCCACTTT
-	-	TRBV13	TRBJ2-1	CASSLSVGVGDTQFF	TGTGCCAGCAGCTTAAGCGTCGGGGTAGGGGATACGCAGTTCTTC
TRBD2	many	TRBV5-6	TRBJ2-2	CASSPLAGGNTGELFF	TGTGCCAGCAGCCCCCTAGCGGGGGGGAACACCGGGGAGCTGTTTTTT
TRBD1	-	TRBV6-6	TRBJ1-2	CASSSAGAGGSYGYTF	TGTGCCAGCAGCTCCGCGGGGGCAGGGGGTTCCTATGGCTACACCTTC
-	many	TRBV3-1	TRBJ1-1	CASSHRSGTEAFF	TGTGCCAGCAGCCACCGAAGCGGGACTGAAGCTTTCTTT
TRBD1	-	TRBV20-1	TRBJ2-2	CSARRTGDTGELFF	TGCAGTGCTAGAAGGACAGGGGACACCGGGGAGCTGTTTTTT
-	-	TRBV20-1	TRBJ2-1	CSAREANEQFF	TGCAGTGCTAGAGAGGCAAATGAGCAGTTCTTC
TRBD1	-	TRBV7-2	TRBJ1-1	CASSLRDSNTEAFF	TGTGCCAGCAGCTTACGGGACAGTAACACTGAAGCTTTCTTT
TRBD1	-	TRBV20-1	TRBJ2-2	CSARDLIGGDTGELFF	TGCAGTGCTAGAGATCTGATAGGGGGCGACACCGGGGAGCTGTTTTTT
-	many	TRBV20-1	TRBJ1-4	CSARVFRDSFDWRSGGSEKLFF	TGCAGTGCTAGAGTTTTTCGGGATTCGTTTGACTGGAGATCGGGGGGGAGTGAAAAACTGTTTTTT
TRBD2	-	TRBV10-1	TRBJ2-1	CASSRTSGPNEQFF	TGCGCCAGCAGTAGGACTAGCGGGCCCAATGAGCAGTTCTTC
-	many	TRBV28	TRBJ1-5	CASSFQITQPQHF	TGTGCCAGCAGTTTCCAGATAACCCAGCCCCAGCATTTT